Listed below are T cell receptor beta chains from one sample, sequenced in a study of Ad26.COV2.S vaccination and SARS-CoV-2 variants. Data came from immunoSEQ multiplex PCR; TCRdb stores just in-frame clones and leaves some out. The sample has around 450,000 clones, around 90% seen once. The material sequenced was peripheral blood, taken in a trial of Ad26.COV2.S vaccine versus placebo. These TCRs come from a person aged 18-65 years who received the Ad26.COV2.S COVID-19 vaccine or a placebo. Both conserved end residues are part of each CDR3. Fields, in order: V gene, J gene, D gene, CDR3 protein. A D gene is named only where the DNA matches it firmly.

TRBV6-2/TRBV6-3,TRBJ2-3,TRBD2,CASSTGTSVGDTQYF
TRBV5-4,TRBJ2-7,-,CASSSGPMEAQQYF
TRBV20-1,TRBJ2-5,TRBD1,CSASRTGGEETQYF
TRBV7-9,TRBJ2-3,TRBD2,CASSLGAGADTQYF
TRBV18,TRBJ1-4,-,CASSPGGRWEKLFF
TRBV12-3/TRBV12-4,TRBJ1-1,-,CASTLLTEAFF
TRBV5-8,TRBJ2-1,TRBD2,CASSLSGESYNEQFF
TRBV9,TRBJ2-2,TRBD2,CASSARLAGGSTGELFF
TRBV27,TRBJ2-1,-,CASSFLGDRGNEQFF
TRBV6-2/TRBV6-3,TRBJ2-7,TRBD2,CASSRGSLSYEQYF
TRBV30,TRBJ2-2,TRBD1,CAWSVADRGRKGELFF
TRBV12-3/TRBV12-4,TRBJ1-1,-,CASSLEQGEGAFF
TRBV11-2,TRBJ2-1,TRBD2,CASSLELAGGANEQFF
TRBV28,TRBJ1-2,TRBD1,CASSSPDFWTGIGYTF
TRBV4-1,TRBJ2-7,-,CASSQVPGPREQYF
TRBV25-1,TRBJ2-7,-,CASSKALGATDEQYF
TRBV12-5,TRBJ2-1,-,CASGLRVGTYNEQFF
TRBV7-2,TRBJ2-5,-,CASSSTSPAGISFRETQYF
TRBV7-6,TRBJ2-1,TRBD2,CASSPGLAGINEQFF
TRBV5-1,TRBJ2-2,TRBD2,CASSFLSGRGTGELFF
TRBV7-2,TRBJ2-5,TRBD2,CASRGLAGGQETQYF
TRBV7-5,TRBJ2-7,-,CARSHLRGQVSYEQYF
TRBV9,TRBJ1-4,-,CASSSRAGLNEKLFF
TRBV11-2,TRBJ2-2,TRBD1,CASSDRGLNTGELFF
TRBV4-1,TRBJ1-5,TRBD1,CASSQGSGTGRPESQPQHF
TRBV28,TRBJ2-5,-,CASSPMGRSQETQYF
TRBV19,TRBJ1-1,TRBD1,CASSKLTPGTGNTEAFF
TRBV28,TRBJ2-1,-,CASLPWWGSNEQFF
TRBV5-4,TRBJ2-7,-,CASSPNWASSYEQYF
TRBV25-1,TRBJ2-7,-,CASSDTGDILDEQYF
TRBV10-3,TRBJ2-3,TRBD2,CAINNRDYPTDTQYF
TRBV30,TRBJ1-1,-,CAWSDRPRTEAFF
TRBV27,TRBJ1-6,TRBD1,CASSSLLGTVDNSPLHF
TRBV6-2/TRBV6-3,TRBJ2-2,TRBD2,CASSYEGGPLPNTGELFF
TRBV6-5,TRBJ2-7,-,CASTGTNYEQYF
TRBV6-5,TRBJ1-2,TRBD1,CASRIDRDSAYGYTF
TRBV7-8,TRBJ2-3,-,CASSSGDGGYTDTQYF
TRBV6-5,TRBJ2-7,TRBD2,CASSYSLAGVAYEQYF
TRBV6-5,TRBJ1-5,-,CASSYSPGHLNQPQHF
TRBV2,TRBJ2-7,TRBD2,CASNLAGGYEQYF
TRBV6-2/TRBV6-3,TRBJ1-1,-,CASSYSKRVEEAFF
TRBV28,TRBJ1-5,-,CASSSPTPFNQPQHF
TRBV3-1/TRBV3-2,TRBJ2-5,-,CASSQEILGIGAQETQYF
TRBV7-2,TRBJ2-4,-,CASSLVGASPFF
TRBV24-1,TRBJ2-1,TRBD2,CATSGLTSGLYNEQFF
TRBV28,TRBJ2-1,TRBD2,CASSGTSGFYNEQFF
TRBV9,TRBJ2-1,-,CASSVDGPPGNEQFF
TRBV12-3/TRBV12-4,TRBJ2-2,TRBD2,CASNPLAAGELFF
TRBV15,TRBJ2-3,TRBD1,CATSRGPGQGGEDTQYF
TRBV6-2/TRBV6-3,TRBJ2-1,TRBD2,CASSLLAGGINEQFF
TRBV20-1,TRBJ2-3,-,CSARDRNTQYF
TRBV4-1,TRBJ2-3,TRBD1,CASSRTRGTDTQYF
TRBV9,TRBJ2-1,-,CASSVVGTRSYNEQFF
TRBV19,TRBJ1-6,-,CASSLRGAYNSPLHF